This T cell receptor beta chain was captured by sequencing in a study of blood T cell repertoires in COVID-19. Study background: The cDNA or gDNA used as material had been derived from T cells, B-cell-depleted T cells, or PBMCs.

Method: immunoSEQ multiplex PCR; TCRdb's copy keeps in-frame clones and lacks some. The repertoire includes hundreds of thousands of clones, approximately 84% of them detected once, and about 2% sits in the top ten. On this clone: Other nucleotide sequences from this sample produce the same CDR3.

Per germline, CDR1 SGHTA and CDR2 FQGTGA. V dropped 3 bases and J dropped 1 base, with 6 bases sitting between them. There are 13 residues in the CDR3. V usage is TRBV7-3 and J usage is TRBJ1-1; D may be TRBD1 (5 bases). The specimen sequenced was peripheral blood. This receptor was identified in a woman aged 80 or older with acute or convalescent COVID-19. The CDR3 protein is CASSLQGNTEAFF. For the CDR3, the DNA is TGTGCCAGCAGCTTGCAGGGGAACACTGAAGCTTTCTTT.